This section outlines one T cell receptor beta chain sequence together with its context. Its target is not known. With V trimmed by 0 bases and J by 3 bases, 2 bases remained unmatched. Germline lookup yields CDR1 MNHNS and CDR2 SASEGT. CDR3 length: 15 residues. These data belong to a study of CD8+CD57+ T cells in acquired aplastic anemia. Findings of the study overall: Patients and controls were found to share twenty-nine CD8+ CDR3 sequences.

Genomic DNA templated the TCR beta VDJ and CDR3 profiling. Each CDR3 protein gets one entry after TCRdb re-called the reads with MiXCR. Found here are about 190,000 distinct CDR3 sequences, about 53% of them singletons; the top ten hold 15% to 20%. The sequenced sample consisted of sorted CD4+, CD8+, or CD8+CD57+ T cells (not recorded which) from PBMCs. The origin of this receptor is a human donor in good health, serving as a control. The chain has TRBV6-1 and TRBJ2-7; the match to TRBD2 covers 10 bases. The DNA for the CDR3 is TGTGCCAGCAGTGAAGCCGCTAGCGGGAGCTACGAGCAGTACTTC. Translated: CASSEAASGSYEQYF.